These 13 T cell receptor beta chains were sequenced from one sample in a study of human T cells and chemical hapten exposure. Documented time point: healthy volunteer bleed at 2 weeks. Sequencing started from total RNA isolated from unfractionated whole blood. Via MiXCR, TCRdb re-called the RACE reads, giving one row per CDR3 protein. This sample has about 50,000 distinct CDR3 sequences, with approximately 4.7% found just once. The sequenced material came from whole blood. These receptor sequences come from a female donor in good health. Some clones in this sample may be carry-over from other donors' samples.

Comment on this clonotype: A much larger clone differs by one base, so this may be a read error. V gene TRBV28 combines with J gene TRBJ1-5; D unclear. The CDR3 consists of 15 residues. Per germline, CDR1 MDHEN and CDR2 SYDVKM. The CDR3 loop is CASSLGSGFRSPQNF. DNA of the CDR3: TGTGCCAGCAGTTTAGGGTCGGGTTTCCGGTCGCCCCAGAATTTT. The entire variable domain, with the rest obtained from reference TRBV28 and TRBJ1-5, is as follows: DVKVTQSSRYLVKRTGEKVFLECVQDMDHENMFWYRQDPGLGLRLIYFSYDVKMKEKGDIPEGYSVSREKKERFSLILESASTNQTSMYLCASSLGSGFRSPQNFGDGTRLSIL.

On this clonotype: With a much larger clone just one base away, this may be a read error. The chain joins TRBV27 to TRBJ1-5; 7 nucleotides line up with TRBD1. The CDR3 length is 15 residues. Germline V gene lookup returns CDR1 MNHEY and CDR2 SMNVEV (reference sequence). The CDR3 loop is CASSDSTGASQPQNF. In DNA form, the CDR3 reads TGTGCCAGCAGCGATTCAACAGGGGCGTCCCAGCCCCAGAATTTT.

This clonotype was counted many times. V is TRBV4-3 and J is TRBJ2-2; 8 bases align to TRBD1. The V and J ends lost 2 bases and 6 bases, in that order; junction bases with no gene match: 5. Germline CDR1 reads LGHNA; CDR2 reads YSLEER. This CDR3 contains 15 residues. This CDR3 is CASSQRTGYSGELFF. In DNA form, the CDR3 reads TGCGCCAGCAGCCAAAGGACAGGGTATTCCGGGGAGCTGTTTTTT.

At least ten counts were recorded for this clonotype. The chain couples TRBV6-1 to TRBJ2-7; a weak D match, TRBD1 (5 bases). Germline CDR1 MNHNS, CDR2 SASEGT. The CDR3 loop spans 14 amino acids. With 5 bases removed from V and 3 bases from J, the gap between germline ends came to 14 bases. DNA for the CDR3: TGTGCCAGCAGTATCGCAGGGCCCAACTACGAGCAGTACTTC. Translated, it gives CASSIAGPNYEQYF.

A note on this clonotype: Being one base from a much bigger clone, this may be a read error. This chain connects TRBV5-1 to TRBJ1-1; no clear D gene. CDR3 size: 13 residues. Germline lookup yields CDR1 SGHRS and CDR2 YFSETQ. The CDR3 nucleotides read TGCGCCAGCGGCTTGTTTCCGGAGACTGAAGCTTTCTTT. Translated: CASGLFPETEAFF.

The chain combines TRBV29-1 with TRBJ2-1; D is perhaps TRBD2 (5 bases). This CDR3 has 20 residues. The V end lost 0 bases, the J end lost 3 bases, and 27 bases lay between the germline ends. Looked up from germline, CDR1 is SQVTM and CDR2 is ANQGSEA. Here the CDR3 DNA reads TGCAGCGTTGAAGACGACGGGAAATCGGTACGGACCCTTTTCTACAATGAGCAGTTCTTC. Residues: CSVEDDGKSVRTLFYNEQFF.

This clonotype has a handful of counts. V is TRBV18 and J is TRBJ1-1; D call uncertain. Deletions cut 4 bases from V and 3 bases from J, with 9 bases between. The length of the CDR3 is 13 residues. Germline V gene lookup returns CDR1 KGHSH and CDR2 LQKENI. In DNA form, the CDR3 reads TGTGCCAGCTCACTTCGCGGGGACACTGAAGCTTTCTTT. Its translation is CASSLRGDTEAFF.

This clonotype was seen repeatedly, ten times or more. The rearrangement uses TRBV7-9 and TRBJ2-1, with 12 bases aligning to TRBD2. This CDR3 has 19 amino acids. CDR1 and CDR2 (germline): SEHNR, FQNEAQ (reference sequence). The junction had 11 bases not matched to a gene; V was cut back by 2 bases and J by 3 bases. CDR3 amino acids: CASSLMLASGGAFYNEQFF. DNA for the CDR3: TGTGCCAGCAGCTTAATGTTGGCTAGCGGGGGGGCCTTCTACAATGAGCAGTTCTTC.

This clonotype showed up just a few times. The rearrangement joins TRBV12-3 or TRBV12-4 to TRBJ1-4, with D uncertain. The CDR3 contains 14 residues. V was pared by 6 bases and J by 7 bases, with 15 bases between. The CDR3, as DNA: TGTGCCAGCAGAATAGGACCTGAGGGTGAAAAACTGTTTTTT. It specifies CASRIGPEGEKLFF.

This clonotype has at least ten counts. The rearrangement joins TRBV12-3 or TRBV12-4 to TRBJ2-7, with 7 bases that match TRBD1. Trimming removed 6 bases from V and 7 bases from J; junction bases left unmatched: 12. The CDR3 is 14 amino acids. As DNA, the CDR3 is TGTGCCAGCAGCAGACCTAGGGGGCAGAGAGAGCAGTACTTC. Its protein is CASSRPRGQREQYF.

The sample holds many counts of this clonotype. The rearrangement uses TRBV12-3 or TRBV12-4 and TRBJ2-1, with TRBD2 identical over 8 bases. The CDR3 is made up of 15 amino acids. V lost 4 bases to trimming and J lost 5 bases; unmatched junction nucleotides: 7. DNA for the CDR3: TGTGCCAGCAGTTCCCACGGGACTAGGAACAATGAGCAGTTCTTC. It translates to CASSSHGTRNNEQFF.

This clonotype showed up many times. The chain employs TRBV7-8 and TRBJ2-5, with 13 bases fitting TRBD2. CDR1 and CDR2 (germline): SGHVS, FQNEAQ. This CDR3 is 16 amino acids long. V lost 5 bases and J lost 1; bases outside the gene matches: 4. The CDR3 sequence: CASSPRLAGGQETQYF. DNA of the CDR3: TGTGCCAGCAGCCCCCGACTAGCGGGGGGCCAAGAGACCCAGTACTTC.

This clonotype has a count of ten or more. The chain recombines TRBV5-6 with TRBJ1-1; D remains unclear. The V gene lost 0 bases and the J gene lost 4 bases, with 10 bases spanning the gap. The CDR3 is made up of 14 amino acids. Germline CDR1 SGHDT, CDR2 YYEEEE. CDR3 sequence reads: CASSLVLQPTEAFF. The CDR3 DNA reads TGTGCCAGCAGCTTGGTATTACAGCCCACTGAAGCTTTCTTT. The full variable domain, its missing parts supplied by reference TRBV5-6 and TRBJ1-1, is DAGVTQSPTHLIKTRGQQVTLRCSPKSGHDTVSWYQQALGQGPQFIFQYYEEEERQRGNFPDRFSGHQFPNYSSELNVNALLLGDSALYLCASSLVLQPTEAFFGQGTRLTVV.